This TCR beta chain was observed in a study of T cells after yellow fever vaccination. Across the whole study: Each low-cell-number fraction was prepared by means of SMART-Seq v4 Ultra Low Input. Whole-study findings and limits: Almost no vaccine-responding clonotypes were detectable in day 0 sorted memory subsets. Faster peaking, at day 5 versus 15, marked a secondary response that was weaker.

The V end lost 0 bases, the J end lost 13 bases, and 15 bases lay between the germline ends. Germline values: CDR1 KGHDR, CDR2 SFDVKD. This CDR3 has 14 amino acids. The table lists this clonotype with many counts. TCRdb re-called the 5' RACE reads with MiXCR, one entry per CDR3 protein. The data contain about 14,000 distinct CDR3 sequences, 7.3% of them singletons. The sample consisted of PBMCs, either bulk or a sorted T-cell subset (CD4+, CD8+, memory, or dextramer-sorted; not recorded which), taken on the day of the yellow fever booster vaccination. This rearrangement joins TRBV24-1 to TRBJ2-1, with D hard to call. This TCR was recovered from a man between 18 and 29 years old who received the YFV17D yellow fever vaccine. The CDR3: CATSDLQLGETQFF. The DNA of the CDR3 is TGTGCCACCAGTGATTTGCAGCTGGGTGAGACCCAGTTCTTC.